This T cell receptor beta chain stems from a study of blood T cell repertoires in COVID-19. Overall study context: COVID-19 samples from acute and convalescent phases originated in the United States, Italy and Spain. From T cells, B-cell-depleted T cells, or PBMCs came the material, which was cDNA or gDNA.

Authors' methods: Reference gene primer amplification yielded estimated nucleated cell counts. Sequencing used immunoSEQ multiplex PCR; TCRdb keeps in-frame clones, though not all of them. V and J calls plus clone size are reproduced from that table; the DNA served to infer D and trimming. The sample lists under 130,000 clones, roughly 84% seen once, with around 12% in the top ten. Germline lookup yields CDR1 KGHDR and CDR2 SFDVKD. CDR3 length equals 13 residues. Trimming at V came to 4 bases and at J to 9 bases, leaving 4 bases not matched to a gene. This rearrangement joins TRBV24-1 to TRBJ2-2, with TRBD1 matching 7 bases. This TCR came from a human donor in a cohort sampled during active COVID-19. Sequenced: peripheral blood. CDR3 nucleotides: TGTGCCACCAGTGACTACAGGGGAAGGGAGCTGTTTTTT. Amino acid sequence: CATSDYRGRELFF.